This is a list of T cell receptor beta chains from one sample in a study of T cells in localized non-small cell lung cancer. The data were produced by immunoSEQ multiplex PCR, yet TCRdb's version contains in-frame clones alone and is incomplete. The sample carries about 770 clones, roughly 35% recorded once. The sample in question was normal lung tissue next to the tumor, obtained before any cancer treatment. These receptors were collected from a male donor older than 55 with stage II lung adenocarcinoma. Both conserved end residues are part of each CDR3. The D gene is left open where the match is weak. Size is stated for part of the rows, as once, few or many counts, or as a class when the clone is expanded.

CDR3 DNA: TGTGCCAGCAGCACTAAAAACCAGGGCCTATACAATGAGCAGTTCTTC; CDR3 protein: CASSTKNQGLYNEQFF; D gene: NA; clone size: large; J gene: TRBJ2-1; V gene: TRBV11-3
CDR3 DNA: TGTGCCAGTAGTTCGGGGGGGTGGACGACCCAGTACTTC; CDR3 protein: CASSSGGWTTQYF; D gene: TRBD2; clone size: NA; J gene: TRBJ2-5; V gene: TRBV19
CDR3 DNA: TGTGCCACCAGCAGGAGTAACCTCGGGACAGTCCTCTACGAGCAGTACTTC; CDR3 protein: CATSRSNLGTVLYEQYF; D gene: TRBD1; clone size: few; J gene: TRBJ2-7; V gene: TRBV15
CDR3 DNA: TGTGCCAGCAGCGTAGGGGACGCTTATAGCAATCAGCCCCAGCATTTT; CDR3 protein: CASSVGDAYSNQPQHF; D gene: NA; clone size: NA; J gene: TRBJ1-5; V gene: TRBV9
CDR3 DNA: TGTGCCAGCAGCTTAACTTTCCAGGACCAAGAGACCCAGTACTTC; CDR3 protein: CASSLTFQDQETQYF; D gene: NA; clone size: medium-sized; J gene: TRBJ2-5; V gene: TRBV11-3
CDR3 DNA: TGTGCCAGCAGTCCCCAGGGGGGGGGCTACAATGAGCAGTTCTTC; CDR3 protein: CASSPQGGGYNEQFF; D gene: NA; clone size: NA; J gene: TRBJ2-1; V gene: TRBV9
CDR3 DNA: TGTGCCAGCAGCCTCCTCGGGATTCAGCCCCAGCATTTT; CDR3 protein: CASSLLGIQPQHF; D gene: NA; clone size: few; J gene: TRBJ1-5; V gene: TRBV6-8
CDR3 DNA: TGTGCCAGCAGCTTTGGGACTCAGGACACAGATACGCAGTATTTT; CDR3 protein: CASSFGTQDTDTQYF; D gene: NA; clone size: medium-sized; J gene: TRBJ2-3; V gene: TRBV11-3
CDR3 DNA: TGTGCCAGTAATCAAGGCAATTACAATGAGCAGTTCTTC; CDR3 protein: CASNQGNYNEQFF; D gene: NA; clone size: NA; J gene: TRBJ2-1; V gene: TRBV19
CDR3 DNA: TGTGCCAGCAGTGCCCGGGCCTGGACAGGGGGCGGTGAGACCCAGTACTTC; CDR3 protein: CASSARAWTGGGETQYF; D gene: TRBD1; clone size: large; J gene: TRBJ2-5; V gene: TRBV6-8
CDR3 DNA: TGCGCCAGCAGCCCGACGGGCCAGGCGTTAGATACGCAGTATTTT; CDR3 protein: CASSPTGQALDTQYF; D gene: NA; clone size: few; J gene: TRBJ2-3; V gene: TRBV5-1
CDR3 DNA: TGTGCCAGCTCACTCACAAAGGATTACGATGAAAAACTGTTTTTT; CDR3 protein: CASSLTKDYDEKLFF; D gene: NA; clone size: hyperexpanded; J gene: TRBJ1-4; V gene: TRBV18
CDR3 DNA: TGTGCCAGTAGTAGAAGGGGCGGGAGCCAAGAGACCCAGTACTTC; CDR3 protein: CASSRRGGSQETQYF; D gene: TRBD2; clone size: few; J gene: TRBJ2-5; V gene: TRBV19
CDR3 DNA: TGTGCCAGCAGCCCTTATCCCGGGGGCTCTGGAAACACCATATATTTT; CDR3 protein: CASSPYPGGSGNTIYF; D gene: NA; clone size: few; J gene: TRBJ1-3; V gene: TRBV11-1
CDR3 DNA: TGTGCCAGTAGCGAGGGACGGACTGAAGCTTTCTTT; CDR3 protein: CASSEGRTEAFF; D gene: NA; clone size: few; J gene: TRBJ1-1; V gene: TRBV19
CDR3 DNA: TGTGCCAGCAGCGTAGGTAACGGGAGGGCAGATACGCAGTATTTT; CDR3 protein: CASSVGNGRADTQYF; D gene: TRBD2; clone size: medium-sized; J gene: TRBJ2-3; V gene: TRBV9
CDR3 DNA: TGTGCTAGTGGGATTCTCGAGAGGGGCACTGAAGCTTTCTTT; CDR3 protein: CASGILERGTEAFF; D gene: NA; clone size: NA; J gene: TRBJ1-1; V gene: TRBV12-5
CDR3 DNA: TGTGCCAGCAGCCCAATCCGGGCAGCCGGGGAGCTGTTTTTT; CDR3 protein: CASSPIRAAGELFF; D gene: NA; clone size: NA; J gene: TRBJ2-2; V gene: TRBV14
CDR3 DNA: TGCGCCAGCAGCTCCTGGGGGGGGAGCGGGAGGTACGAGCAGTACTTC; CDR3 protein: CASSSWGGSGRYEQYF; D gene: TRBD2; clone size: large; J gene: TRBJ2-7; V gene: TRBV4-1
CDR3 DNA: TGTGCCAGTAGACAGGCCGGGGAGACCCAGTACTTC; CDR3 protein: CASRQAGETQYF; D gene: NA; clone size: NA; J gene: TRBJ2-5; V gene: TRBV19
CDR3 DNA: TGCAGCGTTGAGGAACAGGCTGGAAACACCATATATTTT; CDR3 protein: CSVEEQAGNTIYF; D gene: NA; clone size: NA; J gene: TRBJ1-3; V gene: TRBV29-1
CDR3 DNA: TGTGCCAGTAGTATTGGGGGGGTTGAGCCCCAGCATTTT; CDR3 protein: CASSIGGVEPQHF; D gene: NA; clone size: NA; J gene: TRBJ1-5; V gene: TRBV19
CDR3 DNA: TGTGCCAGCAGTATCACCTCCTACGAGCAGTACTTC; CDR3 protein: CASSITSYEQYF; D gene: NA; clone size: large; J gene: TRBJ2-7; V gene: TRBV6-8
CDR3 DNA: TGTGCCAGCAGTTATAGCGGGATGGGCTCCTACGAGCAGTACTTC; CDR3 protein: CASSYSGMGSYEQYF; D gene: TRBD2; clone size: medium-sized; J gene: TRBJ2-7; V gene: TRBV11-3
CDR3 DNA: TGTGCCACCAGCAGAGATCGGCACTCCTCCGGGTTCGCGAACACCGGGGAGCTGTTTTTT; CDR3 protein: CATSRDRHSSGFANTGELFF; D gene: NA; clone size: NA; J gene: TRBJ2-2; V gene: TRBV15
CDR3 DNA: TGTGCCAGCAGCCAAGGGAGGTTCTACGAGCAGTACTTC; CDR3 protein: CASSQGRFYEQYF; D gene: NA; clone size: NA; J gene: TRBJ2-7; V gene: TRBV14
CDR3 DNA: TGTGCCAGCAAGGACGGGAGGGTAAATCAGCCCCAGCATTTT; CDR3 protein: CASKDGRVNQPQHF; D gene: NA; clone size: NA; J gene: TRBJ1-5; V gene: TRBV6-8
CDR3 DNA: TGTGCCAGTAGTATCAGCACGAACACTGAAGCTTTCTTT; CDR3 protein: CASSISTNTEAFF; D gene: NA; clone size: NA; J gene: TRBJ1-1; V gene: TRBV19
CDR3 DNA: TGTGCCAGCAGCTCCAAAGCTATGTCCACTGAAGCTTTCTTT; CDR3 protein: CASSSKAMSTEAFF; D gene: NA; clone size: large; J gene: TRBJ1-1; V gene: TRBV11-3
CDR3 DNA: TGTGCCAGCTCTTACGCCGGGACTAGCGGCCCCTCCTCCTACGAGCAGTACTTC; CDR3 protein: CASSYAGTSGPSSYEQYF; D gene: TRBD2; clone size: NA; J gene: TRBJ2-7; V gene: TRBV18
CDR3 DNA: TGTGCCAGCAGCTTGGGCTACCCGGGGGTCACAGATACGCAGTATTTT; CDR3 protein: CASSLGYPGVTDTQYF; D gene: NA; clone size: medium-sized; J gene: TRBJ2-3; V gene: TRBV7-4
CDR3 DNA: TGTGCCAGCAGTTACCCACCTGGGGCCCCCATCGAGCGAGGCTACACCTTC; CDR3 protein: CASSYPPGAPIERGYTF; D gene: NA; clone size: NA; J gene: TRBJ1-2; V gene: TRBV6-8
CDR3 DNA: TGTGCCAGCAGCCAAGGGCGAACGAACACCGGGGAGCTGTTTTTT; CDR3 protein: CASSQGRTNTGELFF; D gene: NA; clone size: NA; J gene: TRBJ2-2; V gene: TRBV16
CDR3 DNA: TGTGCCAGTAAATGGTCAGTGAACACTGAAGCTTTCTTT; CDR3 protein: CASKWSVNTEAFF; D gene: NA; clone size: NA; J gene: TRBJ1-1; V gene: TRBV19
CDR3 DNA: TGCGCCAGCAGCCAAACGGGGAGGGAGCCCTACAATGAGCAGTTCTTC; CDR3 protein: CASSQTGREPYNEQFF; D gene: TRBD2; clone size: NA; J gene: TRBJ2-1; V gene: TRBV5-1
CDR3 DNA: TGTGCCAGCAGTATCCTCTCCGGGACAGGGAAATGGAACGAGCAGTACTTC; CDR3 protein: CASSILSGTGKWNEQYF; D gene: TRBD1; clone size: large; J gene: TRBJ2-7; V gene: TRBV11-3
CDR3 DNA: TGTGCCAGCAGCGTACAGGGGTTTGCAGATACGCAGTATTTT; CDR3 protein: CASSVQGFADTQYF; D gene: NA; clone size: few; J gene: TRBJ2-3; V gene: TRBV9
CDR3 DNA: TGTGCCAGCAGGGAGTCTAGCGGGAGGGTCACAGATACGCAGTATTTT; CDR3 protein: CASRESSGRVTDTQYF; D gene: TRBD2; clone size: few; J gene: TRBJ2-3; V gene: TRBV6-8
CDR3 DNA: TGCGCCAGCCCCCTGCAGAACGGGGGCTACGAGCAGTACTTC; CDR3 protein: CASPLQNGGYEQYF; D gene: NA; clone size: NA; J gene: TRBJ2-7; V gene: TRBV23-1
CDR3 DNA: TGTGCCAGCAGCTTCCGAGTATGGACCGGGGAGCTGTTTTTT; CDR3 protein: CASSFRVWTGELFF; D gene: NA; clone size: medium-sized; J gene: TRBJ2-2; V gene: TRBV6-8
CDR3 DNA: TGTGCCAGCAGTTTTGGACAGGGTGGCATTGATACGCAGTATTTT; CDR3 protein: CASSFGQGGIDTQYF; D gene: TRBD1; clone size: NA; J gene: TRBJ2-3; V gene: TRBV28
CDR3 DNA: TGTGCCAGTAGTACCCAGGCGAAGGAGACCCAGTACTTC; CDR3 protein: CASSTQAKETQYF; D gene: NA; clone size: NA; J gene: TRBJ2-5; V gene: TRBV19
CDR3 DNA: TGCGCCAGCAGCCAAACGAATCCGGGTCATAACTCCTACAATGAGCAGTTCTTC; CDR3 protein: CASSQTNPGHNSYNEQFF; D gene: NA; clone size: NA; J gene: TRBJ2-1; V gene: TRBV4-1
CDR3 DNA: TGTGCCAGCAGTTTCGATAGCAATCAGCCCCAGCATTTT; CDR3 protein: CASSFDSNQPQHF; D gene: NA; clone size: NA; J gene: TRBJ1-5; V gene: TRBV28
CDR3 DNA: TGTGCCAGCAGTTTCACAGGTTACGAGCAGTACTTC; CDR3 protein: CASSFTGYEQYF; D gene: NA; clone size: few; J gene: TRBJ2-7; V gene: TRBV6-8
CDR3 DNA: TGTGCCAGCAGCTTGGGATGGGTTGGGGGTGGCGATACGCAGTATTTT; CDR3 protein: CASSLGWVGGGDTQYF; D gene: NA; clone size: medium-sized; J gene: TRBJ2-3; V gene: TRBV11-3
CDR3 DNA: TGTGCCATCAGTGAGTCGGGGCGGTTGGGAGCGGACAATGAGCAGTTCTTC; CDR3 protein: CAISESGRLGADNEQFF; D gene: NA; clone size: few; J gene: TRBJ2-1; V gene: TRBV10-3